This T cell receptor (beta chain) was recorded in a study of graft-versus-host responses after intestinal transplantation. On this clone: As yet, its antigen is unknown.

TCRdb's table, derived via immunoSEQ multiplex PCR, lists solely in-frame clones and lacks some. The sample has 65,000 to 90,000 clones, 70% to 90% seen once. V gave up 6 bases and J gave up 0 bases; unmatched junction bases: 11. The CDR3 runs 18 residues. Germline CDR1 reads MDHEN; CDR2 reads SYDVKM. The TCR was taken from a human donor who received an intestinal transplant. This chain uses TRBV28 with TRBJ1-2, with 12 nucleotides matching TRBD1. Sample: unstimulated CD8+ T cells sorted from spleen or lymph node cells, taken before intestinal transplant. The CDR3, as DNA: TGTGCCAGCAGCTACGGGACAGGGGGCGCGAGGCCTAACTATGGCTACACCTTC. This gives the protein CASSYGTGGARPNYGYTF.